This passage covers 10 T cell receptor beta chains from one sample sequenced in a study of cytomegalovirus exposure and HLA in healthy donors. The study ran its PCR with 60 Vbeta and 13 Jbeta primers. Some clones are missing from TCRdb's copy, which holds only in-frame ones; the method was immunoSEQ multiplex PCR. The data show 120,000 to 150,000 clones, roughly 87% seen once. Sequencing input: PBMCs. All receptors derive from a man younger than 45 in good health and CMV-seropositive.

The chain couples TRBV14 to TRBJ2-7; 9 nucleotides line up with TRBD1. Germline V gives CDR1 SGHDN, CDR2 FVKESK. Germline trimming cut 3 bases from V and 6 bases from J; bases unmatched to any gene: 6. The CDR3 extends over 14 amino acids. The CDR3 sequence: CASSHRTGAGEQYF. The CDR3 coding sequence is TGTGCCAGCAGCCACCGGACAGGGGCTGGCGAGCAGTACTTC.

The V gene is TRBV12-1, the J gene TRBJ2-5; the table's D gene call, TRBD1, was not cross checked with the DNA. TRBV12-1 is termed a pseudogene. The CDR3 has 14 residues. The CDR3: CASSLLQVQETQYF. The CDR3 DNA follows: TGTGCCAGCAGCTTATTGCAGGTCCAAGAGACCCAGTACTTC.

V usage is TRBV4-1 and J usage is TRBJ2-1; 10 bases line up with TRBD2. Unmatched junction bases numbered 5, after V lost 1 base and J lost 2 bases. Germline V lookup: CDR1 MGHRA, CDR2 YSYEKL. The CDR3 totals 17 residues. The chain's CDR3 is CASSQGWSGRAYNEQFF. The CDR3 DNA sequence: TGCGCCAGCAGCCAAGGGTGGAGCGGGAGGGCCTACAATGAGCAGTTCTTC.

CDR3: CASSLFQNYEQYF. CDR3 in DNA: TGTGCCAGCTCACTCTTTCAGAACTACGAGCAGTACTTC. The rearrangement joins TRBV18 to TRBJ2-7, with D unclear. The CDR3 sequence is 13 residues long. With 4 bases removed from V and 3 bases from J, the gap between germline ends came to 10 bases. The germline CDR1 and CDR2 sequences are KGHSH and LQKENI.

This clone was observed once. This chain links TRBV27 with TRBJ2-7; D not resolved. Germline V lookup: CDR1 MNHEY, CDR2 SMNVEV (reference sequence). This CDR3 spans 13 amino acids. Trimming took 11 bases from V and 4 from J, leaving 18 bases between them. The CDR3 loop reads CAEQQVGWYEQYF. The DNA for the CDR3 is TGTGCCGAGCAGCAGGTTGGATGGTACGAGCAGTACTTC.

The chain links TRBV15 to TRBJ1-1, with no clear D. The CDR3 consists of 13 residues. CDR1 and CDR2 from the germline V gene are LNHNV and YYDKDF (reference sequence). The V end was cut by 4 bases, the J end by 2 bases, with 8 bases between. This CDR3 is CATSMQENTEAFF. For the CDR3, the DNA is TGTGCCACCAGCATGCAGGAAAACACTGAAGCTTTCTTT.

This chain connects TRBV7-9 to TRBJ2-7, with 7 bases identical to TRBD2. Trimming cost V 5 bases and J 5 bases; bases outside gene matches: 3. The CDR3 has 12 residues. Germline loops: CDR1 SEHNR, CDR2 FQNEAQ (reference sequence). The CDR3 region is CASSPGGDEQYF. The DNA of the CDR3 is TGTGCCAGCAGCCCTGGGGGGGACGAGCAGTACTTC.

CDR3 coding DNA: TGTGCCAGCAGCATTCGACAGGGGACTAATGAAAAACTGTTTTTT. Amino acid sequence: CASSIRQGTNEKLFF. V usage is TRBV7-9 and J usage is TRBJ1-4; TRBD1 aligns across 8 bases. After removal of 5 bases from V and 2 bases from J, the junction contained 4 bases not matched to a gene. The CDR3 covers 15 residues. Germline V lookup: CDR1 SEHNR, CDR2 FQNEAQ (reference sequence).

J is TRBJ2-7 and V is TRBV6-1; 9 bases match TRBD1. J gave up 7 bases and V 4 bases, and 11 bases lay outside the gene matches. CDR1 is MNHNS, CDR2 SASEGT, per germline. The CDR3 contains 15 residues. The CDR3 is CASSAGQGMVEEQYF. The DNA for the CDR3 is TGTGCCAGCAGTGCGGGACAGGGAATGGTGGAAGAGCAGTACTTC.

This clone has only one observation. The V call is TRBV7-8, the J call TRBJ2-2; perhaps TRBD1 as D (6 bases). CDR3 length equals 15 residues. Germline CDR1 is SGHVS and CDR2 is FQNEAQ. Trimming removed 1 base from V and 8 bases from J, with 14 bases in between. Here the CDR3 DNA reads TGTGCCAGCAGCTTAGGGGACAAGAGTTGGGGGGAGCTGTTTTTT. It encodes CASSLGDKSWGELFF. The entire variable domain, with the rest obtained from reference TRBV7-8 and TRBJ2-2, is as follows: GAGVSQSPRYKVAKRGQDVALRCDPISGHVSLFWYQQALGQGPEFLTYFQNEAQLDKSGLPSDRFFAERPEGSVSTLKIQRTQQEDSAVYLCASSLGDKSWGELFFGEGSRLTVL.